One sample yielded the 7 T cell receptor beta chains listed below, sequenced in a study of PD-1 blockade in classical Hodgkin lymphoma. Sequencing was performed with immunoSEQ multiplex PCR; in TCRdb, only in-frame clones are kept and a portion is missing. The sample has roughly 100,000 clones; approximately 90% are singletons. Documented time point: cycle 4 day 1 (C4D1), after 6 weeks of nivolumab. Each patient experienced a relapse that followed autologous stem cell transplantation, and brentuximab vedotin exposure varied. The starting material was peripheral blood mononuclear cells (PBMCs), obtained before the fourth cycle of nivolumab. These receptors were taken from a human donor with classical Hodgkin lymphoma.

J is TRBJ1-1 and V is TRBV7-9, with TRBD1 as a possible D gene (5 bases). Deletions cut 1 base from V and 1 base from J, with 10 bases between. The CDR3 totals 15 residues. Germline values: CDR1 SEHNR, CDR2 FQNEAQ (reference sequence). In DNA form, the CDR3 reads TGTGCCAGCAGCTTAGATTTCGGGGCGAACACTGAAGCTTTCTTT. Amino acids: CASSLDFGANTEAFF.

The CDR3 DNA follows: TGTGCCAGCAGCTTAACAGGGGTCTATGGCTACACCTTC. Its translation: CASSLTGVYGYTF. This chain joins TRBV5-5 and TRBJ1-2, with 7 bases lining up with TRBD1. V lost 2 bases to trimming and J lost 4 bases; unmatched junction nucleotides: 2. CDR1 and CDR2 (germline): SGHKS, YYEKEE (reference sequence). This CDR3 region has 13 residues. Supplemented by reference TRBV5-5 and TRBJ1-2, the full variable domain reads DAGVTQSPTHLIKTRGQQVTLRCSPISGHKSVSWYQQVLGQGPQFIFQYYEKEERGRGNFPDRFSARQFPNYSSELNVNALLLGDSALYLCASSLTGVYGYTFGSGTRLTVV.

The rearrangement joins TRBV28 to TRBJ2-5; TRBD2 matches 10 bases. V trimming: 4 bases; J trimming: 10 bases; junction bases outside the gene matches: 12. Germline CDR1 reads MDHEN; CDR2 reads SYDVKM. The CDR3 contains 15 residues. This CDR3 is CASSSLAGAQWDQYF. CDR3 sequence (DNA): TGTGCCAGCAGTTCCCTAGCGGGGGCACAGTGGGACCAGTACTTC. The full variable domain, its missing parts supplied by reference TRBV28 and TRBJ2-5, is DVKVTQSSRYLVKRTGEKVFLECVQDMDHENMFWYRQDPGLGLRLIYFSYDVKMKEKGDIPEGYSVSREKKERFSLILESASTNQTSMYLCASSSLAGAQWDQYFGPGTRLLVL.

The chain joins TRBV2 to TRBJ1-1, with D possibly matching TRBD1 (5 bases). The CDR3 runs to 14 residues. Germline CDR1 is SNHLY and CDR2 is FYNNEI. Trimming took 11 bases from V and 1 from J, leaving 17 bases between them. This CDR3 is CAARDQGRNTEAFF. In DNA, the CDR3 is TGTGCCGCGCGGGATCAGGGAAGGAACACTGAAGCTTTCTTT.

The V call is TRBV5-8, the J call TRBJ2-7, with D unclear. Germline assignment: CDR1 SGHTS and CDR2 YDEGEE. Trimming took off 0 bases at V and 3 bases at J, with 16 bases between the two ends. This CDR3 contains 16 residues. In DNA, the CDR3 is TGTGCCAGCAGCTTGGTTCTTTTTCTAGAGATCTACGAGCAGTACTTC. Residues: CASSLVLFLEIYEQYF.

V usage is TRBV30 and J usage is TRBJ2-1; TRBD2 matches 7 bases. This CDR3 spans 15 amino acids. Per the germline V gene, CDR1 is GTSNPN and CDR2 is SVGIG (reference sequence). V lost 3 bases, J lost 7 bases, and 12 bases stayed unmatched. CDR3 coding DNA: TGTGCCTGGAGACCGCGGGGCGGGAGAGTAAATGAGCAGTTCTTC. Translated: CAWRPRGGRVNEQFF.

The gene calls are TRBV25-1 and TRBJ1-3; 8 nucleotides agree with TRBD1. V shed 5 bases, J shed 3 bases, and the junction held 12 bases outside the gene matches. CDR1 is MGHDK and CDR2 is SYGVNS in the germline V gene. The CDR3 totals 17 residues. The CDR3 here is CASSHHGQGVYGNTIYF. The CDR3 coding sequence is TGTGCCAGCAGTCACCACGGACAGGGTGTGTATGGAAACACCATATATTTT.